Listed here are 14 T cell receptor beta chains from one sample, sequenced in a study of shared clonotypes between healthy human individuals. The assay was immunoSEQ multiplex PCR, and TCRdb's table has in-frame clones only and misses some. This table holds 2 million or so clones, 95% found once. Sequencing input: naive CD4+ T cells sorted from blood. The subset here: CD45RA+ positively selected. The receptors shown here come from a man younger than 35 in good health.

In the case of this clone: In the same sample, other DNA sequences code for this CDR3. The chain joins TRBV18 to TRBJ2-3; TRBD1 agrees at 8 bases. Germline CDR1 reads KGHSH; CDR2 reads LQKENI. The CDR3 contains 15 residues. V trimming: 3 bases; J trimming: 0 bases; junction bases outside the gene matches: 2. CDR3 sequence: CASSPQGASTDTQYF. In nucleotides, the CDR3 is TGTGCCAGCTCACCGCAGGGGGCCAGCACAGATACGCAGTATTTT.

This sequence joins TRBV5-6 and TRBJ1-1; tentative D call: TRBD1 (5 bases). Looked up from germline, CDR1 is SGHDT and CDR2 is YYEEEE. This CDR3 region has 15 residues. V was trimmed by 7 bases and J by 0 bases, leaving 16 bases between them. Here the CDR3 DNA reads TGTGCCAGCGAGGGGACGGGGGGACTGAACACTGAAGCTTTCTTT. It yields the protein CASEGTGGLNTEAFF.

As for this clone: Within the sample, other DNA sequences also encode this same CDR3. As DNA, the CDR3 is TGTGCCAGCAGCCCTAGGACAGGGGGAAACACCGGGGAGCTGTTTTTT. Protein product: CASSPRTGGNTGELFF. This chain joins TRBV27 and TRBJ2-2; 10 bases are shared with TRBD1. V shed 6 bases, J shed 2 bases, and the junction held 6 bases outside the gene matches. Germline CDR1 MNHEY, CDR2 SMNVEV (reference sequence). The CDR3 runs to 16 residues.

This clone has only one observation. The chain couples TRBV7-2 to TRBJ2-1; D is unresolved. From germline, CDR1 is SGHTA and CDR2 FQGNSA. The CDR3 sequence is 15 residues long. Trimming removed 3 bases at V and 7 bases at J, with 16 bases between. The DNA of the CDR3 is TGTGCCAGCAGCTTTTCCGCGCAATGGCGGAATGAGCAGTTCTTC. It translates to CASSFSAQWRNEQFF. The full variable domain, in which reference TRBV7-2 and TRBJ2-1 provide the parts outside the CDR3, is GAGVSQSPSNKVTEKGKDVELRCDPISGHTALYWYRQSLGQGLEFLIYFQGNSAPDKSGLPSDRFSAERTGGSVSTLTIQRTQQEDSAVYLCASSFSAQWRNEQFFGPGTRLTVL.

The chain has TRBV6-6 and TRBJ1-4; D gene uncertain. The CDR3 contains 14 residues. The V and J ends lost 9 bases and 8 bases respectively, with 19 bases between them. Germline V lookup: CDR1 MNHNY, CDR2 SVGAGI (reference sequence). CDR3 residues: CASERGGKKEKLFF. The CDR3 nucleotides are TGTGCCAGTGAGCGGGGAGGGAAGAAAGAAAAACTGTTTTTT.

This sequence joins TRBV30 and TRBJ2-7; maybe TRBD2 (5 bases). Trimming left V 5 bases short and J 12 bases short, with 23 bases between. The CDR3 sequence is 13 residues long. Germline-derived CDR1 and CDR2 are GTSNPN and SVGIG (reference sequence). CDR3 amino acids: CAWSWETSRAVYF. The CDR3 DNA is TGTGCCTGGTCCTGGGAGACTTCCAGAGCCGTGTACTTC.

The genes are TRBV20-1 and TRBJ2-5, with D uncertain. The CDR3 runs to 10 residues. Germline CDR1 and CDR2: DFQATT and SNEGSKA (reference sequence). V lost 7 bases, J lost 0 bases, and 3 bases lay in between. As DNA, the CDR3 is TGCAGTGGTTACCAAGAGACCCAGTACTTC. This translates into CSGYQETQYF.

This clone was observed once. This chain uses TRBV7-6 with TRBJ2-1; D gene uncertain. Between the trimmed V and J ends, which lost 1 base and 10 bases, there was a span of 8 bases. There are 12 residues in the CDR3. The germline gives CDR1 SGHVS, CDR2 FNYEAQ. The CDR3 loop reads CASSLDSREQFF. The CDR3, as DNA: TGTGCCAGCAGCTTAGATTCTAGGGAGCAGTTCTTC.

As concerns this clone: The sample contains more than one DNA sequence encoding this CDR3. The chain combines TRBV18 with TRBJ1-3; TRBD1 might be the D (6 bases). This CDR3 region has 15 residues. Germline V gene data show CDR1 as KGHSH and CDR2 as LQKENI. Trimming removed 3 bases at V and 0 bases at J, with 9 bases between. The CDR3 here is CASSPGASSGNTIYF. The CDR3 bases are TGTGCCAGCTCACCGGGGGCTAGCTCTGGAAACACCATATATTTT. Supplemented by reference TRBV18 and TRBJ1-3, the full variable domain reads NAGVMQNPRHLVRRRGQEARLRCSPMKGHSHVYWYRQLPEEGLKFMVYLQKENIIDESGMPKERFSAEFPKEGPSILRIQQVVRGDSAAYFCASSPGASSGNTIYFGEGSWLTVV.

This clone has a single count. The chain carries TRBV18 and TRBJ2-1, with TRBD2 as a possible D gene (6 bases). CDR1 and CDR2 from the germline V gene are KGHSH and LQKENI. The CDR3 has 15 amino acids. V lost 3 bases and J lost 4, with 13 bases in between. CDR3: CASSPNTGGYNEQFF. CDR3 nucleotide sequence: TGTGCCAGCTCACCCAATACCGGGGGATACAATGAGCAGTTCTTC.

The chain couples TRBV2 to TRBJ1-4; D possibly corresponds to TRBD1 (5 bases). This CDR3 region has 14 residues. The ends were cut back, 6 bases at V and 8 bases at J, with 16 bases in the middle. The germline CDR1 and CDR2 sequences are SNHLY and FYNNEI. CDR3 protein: CASRGGRTREKLFF. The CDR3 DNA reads TGTGCCAGCAGGGGGGGTCGGACGCGGGAAAAACTGTTTTTT.

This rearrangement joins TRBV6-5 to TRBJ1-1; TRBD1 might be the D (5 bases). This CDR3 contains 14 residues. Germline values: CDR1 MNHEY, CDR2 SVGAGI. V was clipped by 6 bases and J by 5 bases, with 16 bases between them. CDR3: CASSRGRGATEAFF. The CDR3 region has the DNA TGTGCCAGCAGCCGCGGAAGGGGAGCGACTGAAGCTTTCTTT.

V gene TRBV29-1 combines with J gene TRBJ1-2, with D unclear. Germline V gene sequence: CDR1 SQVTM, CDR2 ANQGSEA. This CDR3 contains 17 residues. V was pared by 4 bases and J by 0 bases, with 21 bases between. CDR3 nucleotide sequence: TGCAGCGTTGGCCCCTTGCTTCCTTCTTTCGCTAACTATGGCTACACCTTC. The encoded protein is CSVGPLLPSFANYGYTF.

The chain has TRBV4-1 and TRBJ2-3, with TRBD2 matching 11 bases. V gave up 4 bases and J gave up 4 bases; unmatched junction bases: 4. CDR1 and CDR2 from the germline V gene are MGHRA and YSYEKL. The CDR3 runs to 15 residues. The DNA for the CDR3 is TGCGCCAGCAGCCGGGGACTAGCGGCCCCAGATACGCAGTATTTT. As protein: CASSRGLAAPDTQYF.